These T cell receptor beta chains were read from a single sample in a study of OX40 agonist ivuxolimab in advanced cancers. The data were produced by immunoSEQ multiplex PCR, yet TCRdb's version contains in-frame clones alone and is incomplete. The sample lists 80,000 or so clones; around 93% were seen once. The specimen was CD4+ or CD8+ T cells sorted from blood, collected in a trial of the OX40 agonist ivuxolimab. All receptors derive from an adult with an advanced solid tumor such as melanoma, head and neck, liver or kidney cancer. CDR3s include the opening cysteine and the closing phenylalanine or tryptophan. The D gene is left open where the match is weak. The listing skips clone size in some rows; elsewhere it reads once, few, many or a size class.

size | J | D | V | CDR3 | DNA
. | TRBJ2-6 | . | TRBV12-5 | CASEGAGAGANVLTF | TGTGCTAGTGAAGGTGCGGGGGCCGGGGCCAACGTCCTGACTTTC
. | TRBJ2-7 | TRBD1 | TRBV19 | CASSIGGQGSEQYF | TGTGCCAGTAGTATCGGTGGACAGGGCAGCGAGCAGTACTTC
. | TRBJ2-7 | . | TRBV6-5 | CASTPTGNEQYF | TGTGCCAGCACCCCCACAGGGAACGAGCAGTACTTC
. | TRBJ2-5 | . | TRBV11-2 | CASSLDRGQANWETQYF | TGTGCCAGCAGCTTAGATCGGGGACAAGCTAACTGGGAGACCCAGTACTTC
. | TRBJ2-3 | . | TRBV2 | CATSAADTQYF | TGTGCCACGAGCGCCGCAGATACGCAGTATTTT
. | TRBJ2-1 | . | TRBV7-8 | CASSLSRLGSYNEQFF | TGTGCCAGCAGCTTGTCTCGACTAGGGTCCTACAATGAGCAGTTCTTC
. | TRBJ2-7 | . | TRBV28 | CASSFGGNDEQYF | TGTGCCAGCAGTTTCGGTGGGAACGACGAGCAGTACTTC
. | TRBJ2-5 | TRBD2 | TRBV7-8 | CASSLGGTKETQYF | TGTGCCAGCAGCTTAGGAGGGACTAAGGAGACCCAGTACTTC
. | TRBJ1-5 | . | TRBV2 | CASSDEGNQPQHF | TGTGCCAGCAGTGACGAAGGGAATCAGCCCCAGCATTTT
. | TRBJ2-1 | TRBD2 | TRBV5-1 | CASSLVGTSDTFF | TGCGCCAGCAGCTTGGTAGGGACTAGCGATACGTTCTTC
. | TRBJ1-5 | . | TRBV27 | CASSLSYSNQPQHF | TGTGCCAGCAGTTTGTCTTATAGCAATCAGCCCCAGCATTTT
. | TRBJ2-1 | . | TRBV7-3 | CASSLSRVVFHEQFF | TGTGCCAGCAGCTTATCCAGGGTGGTCTTCCATGAGCAGTTCTTC
. | TRBJ2-7 | . | TRBV2 | CASRTAYEQYF | TGTGCCAGCAGGACGGCCTACGAGCAGTACTTC
. | TRBJ2-7 | TRBD2 | TRBV6-5 | CASRVAGGNSEQYF | TGTGCCAGCAGAGTAGCGGGGGGAAACTCCGAGCAGTACTTC
once | TRBJ2-7 | . | TRBV4-1 | CASSQDSSYEQYF | TGCGCCAGCAGCCAAGATAGCAGCTACGAGCAGTACTTC
. | TRBJ1-1 | . | TRBV18 | CASSPPDRGGTEAFF | TGTGCCAGCTCACCACCTGACAGAGGAGGGACTGAAGCTTTCTTT
. | TRBJ1-5 | . | TRBV4-1 | CASSQAVINQPQHF | TGCGCCAGCAGCCAAGCGGTGATAAATCAGCCCCAGCATTTT
. | TRBJ1-1 | . | TRBV13 | CASSLEDPTQAFF | TGTGCCAGCAGCTTAGAGGACCCCACCCAAGCTTTCTTT
. | TRBJ2-2 | . | TRBV6-5 | CASSYLRGFGELFF | TGTGCCAGCAGTTACTTAAGGGGATTCGGGGAGCTGTTTTTT
. | TRBJ1-1 | . | TRBV29-1 | CSGGKIGTEAFF | TGCAGCGGTGGGAAGATCGGCACTGAAGCTTTCTTT
. | TRBJ2-7 | TRBD1 | TRBV9 | CASSVWGTGDEQYF | TGTGCCAGCAGCGTATGGGGGACAGGGGACGAGCAGTACTTC
once | TRBJ2-6 | TRBD1 | TRBV5-6 | CASSLPGQGDAGANVLTF | TGTGCCAGCAGCCTGCCGGGACAGGGGGACGCTGGGGCCAACGTCCTGACTTTC
. | TRBJ2-1 | . | TRBV6-6 | CASTPRAPSHNEQFF | TGTGCCAGCACGCCACGGGCCCCCTCCCACAATGAGCAGTTCTTC
. | TRBJ2-7 | . | TRBV7-2 | CASRQIGRHEQYF | TGTGCCAGCAGACAAATAGGGCGGCACGAGCAGTACTTC
. | TRBJ1-5 | . | TRBV5-8 | CAERPVGGGNQPQHF | TGTGCCGAAAGACCCGTGGGAGGGGGCAATCAGCCCCAGCATTTT
. | TRBJ1-6 | TRBD1 | TRBV7-2 | CASSPGTGVTPLHF | TGTGCCAGCAGCCCCGGGACAGGGGTGACACCCCTCCACTTT
. | TRBJ2-7 | TRBD1 | TRBV19 | CASSMRDRIYEQYF | TGTGCCAGTAGTATGAGGGACAGGATCTACGAGCAGTACTTC
. | TRBJ2-7 | . | TRBV5-6 | CASSVTYEQYF | TGTGCCAGCAGCGTAACCTACGAGCAGTACTTC
once | TRBJ2-3 | TRBD1 | TRBV7-3 | CASSLRDRGTDTQYF | TGTGCCAGCAGCTTGAGGGACAGGGGCACAGATACGCAGTATTTT
. | TRBJ2-7 | . | TRBV15 | CATAGEVGYEQYF | TGTGCCACCGCCGGGGAGGTTGGCTACGAGCAGTACTTC
. | TRBJ2-7 | . | TRBV19 | CASHGGLYEQYF | TGTGCCAGCCACGGTGGCCTCTACGAGCAGTACTTC
. | TRBJ2-7 | TRBD2 | TRBV27 | CASSLGLAGWGGEQYF | TGTGCCAGCAGTTTAGGGTTAGCGGGTTGGGGAGGCGAGCAGTACTTC
. | TRBJ1-5 | TRBD1 | TRBV18 | CASSPETGPVGPQHF | TGTGCCAGCTCACCAGAGACAGGGCCAGTTGGTCCCCAGCATTTT
. | TRBJ1-4 | TRBD1 | TRBV28 | CASSSGGGEKLFF | TGTGCCAGCAGTTCAGGGGGCGGGGAAAAACTGTTTTTT
. | TRBJ2-5 | TRBD2 | TRBV9 | CASSADSGTSGQETQYF | TGTGCCAGCAGCGCTGACTCCGGGACTAGCGGACAAGAGACCCAGTACTTC
once | TRBJ2-7 | TRBD1 | TRBV6-6 | CASSYLQGAINEQYF | TGTGCCAGCAGTTACTTGCAGGGGGCAATCAACGAGCAGTACTTC
once | TRBJ2-7 | TRBD2 | TRBV18 | CASSPTPGPGGNYEQYF | TGTGCCAGCTCACCAACTCCAGGCCCGGGGGGAAACTACGAGCAGTACTTC
. | TRBJ1-4 | . | TRBV5-1 | CASSLLDATNEKLFF | TGCGCCAGCAGCTTGTTGGACGCAACTAATGAAAAACTGTTTTTT
once | TRBJ2-7 | . | TRBV4-3 | CASSQELKDSGEQYF | TGCGCCAGCAGCCAAGAGCTTAAGGACAGCGGCGAGCAGTACTTC
. | TRBJ1-6 | . | TRBV27 | CASHRAYNSPLHF | TGTGCCAGCCACAGGGCGTATAATTCACCCCTCCACTTT
. | TRBJ1-2 | . | TRBV7-2 | CASSPLGVRGYTF | TGTGCCAGCAGCCCCTTGGGGGTTAGGGGCTACACCTTC
. | TRBJ2-7 | . | TRBV7-2 | CASSSYTQIMNSYEQYF | TGTGCCAGCAGCTCTTATACACAGATAATGAACTCCTACGAGCAGTACTTC
once | TRBJ1-5 | . | TRBV7-2 | CASSLVVEGPRGQPQHF | TGTGCCAGCAGCTTAGTGGTTGAGGGCCCCCGGGGGCAGCCCCAGCATTTT
. | TRBJ2-7 | . | TRBV15 | CATSSSILYEQYF | TGTGCCACCAGCAGCAGCATCCTCTACGAGCAGTACTTC
. | TRBJ2-1 | . | TRBV19 | CASSPYKNEQFF | TGTGCCAGTAGTCCATACAAGAATGAGCAGTTCTTC
once | TRBJ2-1 | TRBD1 | TRBV7-9 | CASSLIPQGEDNEQFF | TGTGCCAGCAGCTTAATTCCGCAGGGGGAAGACAATGAGCAGTTCTTC
. | TRBJ1-1 | . | TRBV9 | CASTIFGVNTEAFF | TGTGCCAGCACTATATTCGGGGTAAACACTGAAGCTTTCTTT
. | TRBJ1-1 | . | TRBV19 | CASSFQRPYTEAFF | TGTGCCAGTAGCTTTCAACGCCCCTACACTGAAGCTTTCTTT
few | TRBJ1-1 | . | TRBV14 | CASSLGQEAFF | TGTGCCAGCAGCTTGGGACAAGAAGCTTTCTTT
. | TRBJ1-1 | . | TRBV11-2 | CASRGTLNTEAFF | TGTGCCAGCAGGGGGACCTTGAACACTGAAGCTTTCTTT
once | TRBJ1-4 | . | TRBV27 | CASSLGGGGEKLFF | TGTGCCAGCAGTTTGGGAGGTGGCGGTGAAAAACTGTTTTTT
. | TRBJ1-5 | . | TRBV4-1 | CASSQGWQGFSNQPQHF | TGCGCCAGCAGCCAAGGGTGGCAGGGTTTTAGCAATCAGCCCCAGCATTTT
. | TRBJ2-1 | . | TRBV19 | CASRLPGSSYNEQFF | TGTGCCAGTAGACTACCAGGGAGCTCCTACAATGAGCAGTTCTTC
. | TRBJ2-7 | TRBD1 | TRBV6-4 | CASSPGGEYF | TGTGCCAGCAGCCCAGGGGGCGAGTACTTC
. | TRBJ2-5 | . | TRBV19 | CASSIWGPPPQTQYF | TGTGCCAGTAGTATTTGGGGACCCCCCCCGCAGACCCAGTACTTC
. | TRBJ2-1 | . | TRBV7-9 | CASSLGVNEQFF | TGTGCCAGCAGCTTAGGGGTCAATGAGCAGTTCTTC
. | TRBJ1-4 | . | TRBV27 | CASSIAPGAYEKLFF | TGTGCCAGCAGTATTGCCCCCGGGGCGTATGAAAAACTGTTTTTT
. | TRBJ1-1 | . | TRBV29-1 | CSVDGRILVDEAFF | TGCAGCGTTGATGGCCGAATTCTAGTGGATGAAGCTTTCTTT